The T cell receptor (beta chain) described here comes from a study of radiation and T cells in renal cell carcinoma. For the study at large: Nephrectomy followed 15 Gy stereotactic body radiation by 4 weeks. Study-level results: Baseline intratumoral clonotype presence is unknown without pretreatment biopsies.

The CDR3 contains 15 residues. Germline-derived CDR1 and CDR2 are SGHRS and YFSETQ. Trimming took off 8 bases at V and 7 bases at J, with 22 bases between the two ends. The repertoire was sequenced with immunoSEQ multiplex PCR; TCRdb's copy has only in-frame clones and lacks some. The table has approximately 110,000 clones, approximately 78% seen once. With respect to this clone: Its antigen is not identified.

The time point was: baseline pretreatment blood. Specified treatment: 15 Gy SBRT to primary tumor, nephrectomy 4 weeks later. Radiation-treated patients gave blood at baseline, week 2 and week 4. The tumor was a clear cell renal cell carcinoma. Here the sequenced sample was blood, taken from a patient whose treatment included radiotherapy and nephrectomy. The source of this sequence is a woman aged 60-75 years with renal cell carcinoma. The V and J genes are TRBV5-1 and TRBJ1-5, with D hard to call. The CDR3 reads CASRPGPVEGQPQHF. In DNA form, the CDR3 reads TGCGCCAGTCGGCCGGGCCCGGTCGAAGGACAGCCCCAGCATTTT.